Below, 6 T cell receptor beta chains from the same sample are listed, as sequenced in a study of shared clonotypes between healthy human individuals. Only in-frame clones appear in the TCRdb table, and some are missing; sequencing was by immunoSEQ multiplex PCR. Of under 2.5 million clones listed, 85% to 95% were seen once; the top ten hold approximately 0.4%. The material sequenced was naive CD4+ T cells from PBMCs. As for subset: CD45RA+ positively selected. The receptors were gathered from a man between 18 and 35 years old in good health. Some clones in this sample may be carry-over from other donors' samples.

CDR3 bases: TGTGCCAGCAGTGACAGGGGCTACACCTTC. This translates into CASSDRGYTF. The rearrangement joins TRBV2 to TRBJ1-2; D remains unclear. The CDR3 is 10 amino acids. Deletions cut 3 bases from V and 8 bases from J, with 4 bases between. Germline lookup yields CDR1 SNHLY and CDR2 FYNNEI.

The CDR3 loop is CASSRPGRTKTYEQYF. The CDR3 DNA reads as TGTGCCAGCAGCAGACCGGGACGGACTAAAACCTACGAGCAGTACTTC. The chain is built from TRBV7-9 and TRBJ2-7; D might be TRBD2 (6 bases). Trimming left V 5 bases short and J 2 bases short, with 19 bases between. This CDR3 is 16 amino acids long. Germline values: CDR1 SEHNR, CDR2 FQNEAQ (reference sequence).

This chain connects TRBV10-2 to TRBJ2-2, with D tentatively TRBD1 (5 bases). CDR1 and CDR2 (germline): WSHSY, SAAADI. V lost 6 bases to trimming and J lost 7 bases, with 15 bases between them. The CDR3 is made up of 14 amino acids. In nucleotides, the CDR3 is TGCGCCAGCAGGATACAACAAGGGGTCGGGGAGCTGTTTTTT. Translating gives CASRIQQGVGELFF.

This clone was seen more than once but under ten times. V is TRBV30 and J is TRBJ1-5; the D is unclear. The CDR3 has 17 amino acids. V lost 2 bases, J lost 6 bases, and 23 bases lay in between. Germline V CDR1 and CDR2: GTSNPN, SVGIG (reference sequence). CDR3 in DNA: TGTGCCTGGAGTTCCCCCGGTGCAACAAGGGTGGGTCAGCCCCAGCATTTT. It yields the protein CAWSSPGATRVGQPQHF.

This sequence joins TRBV5-1 and TRBJ2-1; 8 bases align to TRBD1. The CDR3 is 15 amino acids. CDR1 SGHRS and CDR2 YFSETQ come from the germline V gene. J lost 6 bases, V lost 2 bases, and 7 bases had no gene match. The CDR3 sequence is CASSFGQGGGNEQFF. CDR3 coding DNA: TGCGCCAGCAGCTTCGGACAGGGAGGAGGCAATGAGCAGTTCTTC.

The V call is TRBV28, the J call TRBJ2-1, with D unclear. V lost 4 bases, J lost 0 bases, and 10 bases lay in between. Germline V gene sequence: CDR1 MDHEN, CDR2 SYDVKM. The CDR3 loop spans 15 amino acids. The CDR3 loop is CASSSTGSSYNEQFF. In DNA form, the CDR3 reads TGTGCCAGCAGTTCCACGGGCAGCTCCTACAATGAGCAGTTCTTC.